These T cell receptor beta chains were read from a single sample in a study of OX40 agonist ivuxolimab in advanced cancers. Sequencing used immunoSEQ multiplex PCR; TCRdb keeps in-frame clones, though not all of them. The sample consists of 65,000 to 80,000 clones, 91% of them appearing once. Material: CD4+ or CD8+ T cells sorted from blood, obtained in a trial of the OX40 agonist ivuxolimab. The source of these receptors is an adult with an advanced solid tumor such as melanoma, head and neck, liver or kidney cancer. The CDR3 runs from the conserved cysteine through the conserved F or W. The D gene is left open where the match is weak. Only part of the rows carry a size: once, few, many, or a class if the clone is expanded.

J gene: TRBJ2-2
clone size: -
V gene: TRBV5-5
D gene: -
CDR3 protein: CASSQNTGELFF
CDR3 DNA: TGTGCCAGCAGCCAGAACACCGGGGAGCTGTTTTTT

J gene: TRBJ2-4
clone size: -
V gene: TRBV18
D gene: TRBD1
CDR3 protein: CASSPPTTGSRLAKNIQYF
CDR3 DNA: TGTGCCAGCTCACCACCGACGACAGGGAGTAGGTTAGCCAAAAACATTCAGTACTTC

J gene: TRBJ2-2
clone size: few
V gene: TRBV19
D gene: -
CDR3 protein: CASSLGGLYTGELFF
CDR3 DNA: TGTGCCAGTAGTCTCGGGGGCCTCTACACCGGGGAGCTGTTTTTT

J gene: TRBJ1-2
clone size: -
V gene: TRBV28
D gene: -
CDR3 protein: CASSSDIYGYTF
CDR3 DNA: TGTGCCAGCAGTTCCGATATCTATGGCTACACCTTC

J gene: TRBJ2-2
clone size: -
V gene: TRBV6-5
D gene: TRBD2
CDR3 protein: CASSYPTTSGPGELFF
CDR3 DNA: TGTGCCAGCAGTTACCCGACTACTAGCGGACCCGGGGAGCTGTTTTTT

J gene: TRBJ2-3
clone size: -
V gene: TRBV6-6
D gene: -
CDR3 protein: CASSSERTSTDTQYF
CDR3 DNA: TGTGCCAGCAGCTCGGAGCGGACTAGCACAGATACGCAGTATTTT

J gene: TRBJ1-5
clone size: -
V gene: TRBV27
D gene: TRBD1
CDR3 protein: CASSPWDRGGNQPQHF
CDR3 DNA: TGTGCCAGCAGTCCTTGGGACAGGGGAGGCAATCAGCCCCAGCATTTT

J gene: TRBJ1-5
clone size: -
V gene: TRBV21-1
D gene: -
CDR3 protein: CASRMGLFGNQPQHF
CDR3 DNA: TGTGCCAGCAGGATGGGTCTCTTTGGCAATCAGCCCCAGCATTTT

J gene: TRBJ1-2
clone size: -
V gene: TRBV5-6
D gene: -
CDR3 protein: CASSLGGFDYGYTF
CDR3 DNA: TGTGCCAGCAGCTTGGGGGGGTTTGACTATGGCTACACCTTC

J gene: TRBJ2-2
clone size: -
V gene: TRBV11-1
D gene: -
CDR3 protein: CASTGTGELFF
CDR3 DNA: TGTGCCAGCACTGGGACCGGGGAGCTGTTTTTT

J gene: TRBJ2-4
clone size: -
V gene: TRBV14
D gene: -
CDR3 protein: CASSRSHPQGSIQYF
CDR3 DNA: TGTGCCAGCAGCCGATCTCACCCCCAGGGCTCCATTCAGTACTTC

J gene: TRBJ1-6
clone size: -
V gene: TRBV11-3
D gene: TRBD1
CDR3 protein: CASSRTGDYNSPLHF
CDR3 DNA: TGTGCCAGCAGCCGGACAGGGGATTATAATTCACCCCTCCACTTT

J gene: TRBJ2-7
clone size: -
V gene: TRBV7-8
D gene: -
CDR3 protein: CASSFGDITEQYF
CDR3 DNA: TGTGCCAGCAGCTTTGGGGACATCACCGAGCAGTACTTC

J gene: TRBJ2-5
clone size: -
V gene: TRBV7-3
D gene: -
CDR3 protein: CASSQGGVQETQYF
CDR3 DNA: TGTGCCAGCAGTCAGGGGGGCGTCCAAGAGACCCAGTACTTC

J gene: TRBJ2-7
clone size: -
V gene: TRBV7-9
D gene: TRBD1
CDR3 protein: CASSADRVEQYF
CDR3 DNA: TGTGCCAGCAGCGCAGACAGGGTCGAGCAGTACTTC

J gene: TRBJ2-1
clone size: -
V gene: TRBV18
D gene: TRBD2
CDR3 protein: CASSPIAGGTPYNEQFF
CDR3 DNA: TGTGCCAGCTCGCCCATAGCGGGAGGTACCCCCTACAATGAGCAGTTCTTC

J gene: TRBJ2-3
clone size: -
V gene: TRBV5-1
D gene: TRBD1
CDR3 protein: CASSFQGASTDTQYF
CDR3 DNA: TGCGCCAGCAGCTTCCAGGGGGCGAGCACAGATACGCAGTATTTT

J gene: TRBJ1-4
clone size: -
V gene: TRBV19
D gene: -
CDR3 protein: CASSGPGDEKLFF
CDR3 DNA: TGTGCCAGTAGTGGGCCAGGGGATGAAAAACTGTTTTTT

J gene: TRBJ1-1
clone size: -
V gene: TRBV6-1
D gene: -
CDR3 protein: CASSETSGEFSEAFF
CDR3 DNA: TGTGCCAGCAGCGAGACCTCAGGGGAGTTTTCTGAAGCTTTCTTT

J gene: TRBJ1-2
clone size: -
V gene: TRBV19
D gene: TRBD1
CDR3 protein: CASTDRGRRGYTF
CDR3 DNA: TGTGCCAGCACGGACAGGGGGCGGCGAGGCTACACCTTC

J gene: TRBJ2-7
clone size: -
V gene: TRBV9
D gene: -
CDR3 protein: CASSVVWDSYEQYF
CDR3 DNA: TGTGCCAGCAGCGTAGTGTGGGACTCCTACGAGCAGTACTTC

J gene: TRBJ1-5
clone size: few
V gene: TRBV21-1
D gene: -
CDR3 protein: CASSKYRAHQPQHF
CDR3 DNA: TGTGCCAGCAGCAAATACAGGGCTCATCAGCCCCAGCATTTT